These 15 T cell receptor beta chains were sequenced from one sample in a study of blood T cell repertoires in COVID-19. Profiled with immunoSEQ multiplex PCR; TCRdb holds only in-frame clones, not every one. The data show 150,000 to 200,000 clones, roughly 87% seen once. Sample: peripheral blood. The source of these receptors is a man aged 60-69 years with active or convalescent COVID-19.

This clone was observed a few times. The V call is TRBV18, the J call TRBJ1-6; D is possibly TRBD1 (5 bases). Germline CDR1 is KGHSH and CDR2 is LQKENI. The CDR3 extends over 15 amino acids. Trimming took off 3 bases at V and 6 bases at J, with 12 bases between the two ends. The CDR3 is CASSPKGGANSPLHF. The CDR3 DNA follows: TGTGCCAGCTCACCCAAAGGAGGGGCTAATTCACCCCTCCACTTT.

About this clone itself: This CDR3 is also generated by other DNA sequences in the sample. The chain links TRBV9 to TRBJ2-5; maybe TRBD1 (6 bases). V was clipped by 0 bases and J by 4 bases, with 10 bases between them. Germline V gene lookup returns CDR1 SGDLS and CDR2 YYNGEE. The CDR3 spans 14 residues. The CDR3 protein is CASSVGAGAETQYF. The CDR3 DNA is TGTGCCAGCAGCGTAGGGGCAGGGGCAGAGACCCAGTACTTC.

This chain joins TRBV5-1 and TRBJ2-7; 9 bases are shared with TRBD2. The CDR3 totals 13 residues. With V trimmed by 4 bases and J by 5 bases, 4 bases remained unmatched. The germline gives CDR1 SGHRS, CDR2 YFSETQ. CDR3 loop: CASSLGLANEQYF. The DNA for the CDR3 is TGCGCCAGCAGCCTGGGACTAGCTAACGAGCAGTACTTC.

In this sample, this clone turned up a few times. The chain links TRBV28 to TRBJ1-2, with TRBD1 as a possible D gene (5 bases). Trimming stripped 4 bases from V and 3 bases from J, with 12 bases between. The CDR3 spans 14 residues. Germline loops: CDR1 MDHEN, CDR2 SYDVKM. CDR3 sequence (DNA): TGTGCCAGCAGTTCCACGATGACAGACTATGGCTACACCTTC. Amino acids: CASSSTMTDYGYTF.

The CDR3 protein is CASSEGTGSPREQYF. The CDR3 DNA is TGTGCCAGCAGCGAAGGGACAGGGTCCCCCCGCGAGCAGTACTTC. V usage is TRBV9 and J usage is TRBJ2-7; 9 bases align to TRBD1. There are 15 residues in the CDR3. Losses at the gene ends were 3 bases for V and 6 bases for J; bases not matched to a gene: 10. The germline CDR1 and CDR2 sequences are SGDLS and YYNGEE.

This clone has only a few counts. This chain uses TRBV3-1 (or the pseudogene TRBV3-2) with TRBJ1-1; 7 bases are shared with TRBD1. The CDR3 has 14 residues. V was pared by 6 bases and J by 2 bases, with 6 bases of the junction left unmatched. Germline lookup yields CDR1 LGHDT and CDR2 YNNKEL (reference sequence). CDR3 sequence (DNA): TGTGCCAGCAGGCCCGACAGGGCCAACACTGAAGCTTTCTTT. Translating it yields CASRPDRANTEAFF.

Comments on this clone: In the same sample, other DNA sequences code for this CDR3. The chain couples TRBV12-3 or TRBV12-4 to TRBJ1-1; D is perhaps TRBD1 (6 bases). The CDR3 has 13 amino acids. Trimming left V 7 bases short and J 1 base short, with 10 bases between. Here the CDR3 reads CASTRTENTEAFF. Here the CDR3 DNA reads TGTGCCAGCACTCGGACAGAGAACACTGAAGCTTTCTTT.

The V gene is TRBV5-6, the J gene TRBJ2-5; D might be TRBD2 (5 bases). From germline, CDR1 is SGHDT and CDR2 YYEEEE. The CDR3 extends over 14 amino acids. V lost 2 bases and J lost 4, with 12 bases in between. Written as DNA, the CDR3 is TGTGCCAGCAGCTTTGTGTCGAGGGTAGAGACCCAGTACTTC. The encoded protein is CASSFVSRVETQYF.

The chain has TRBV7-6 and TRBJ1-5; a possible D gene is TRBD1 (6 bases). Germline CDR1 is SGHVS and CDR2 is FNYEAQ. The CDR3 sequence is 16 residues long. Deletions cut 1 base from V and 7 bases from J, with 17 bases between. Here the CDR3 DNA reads TGTGCCAGCAGCTTAGGGGCCGGGGGGCAAGGACAGCCCCAGCATTTT. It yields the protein CASSLGAGGQGQPQHF.

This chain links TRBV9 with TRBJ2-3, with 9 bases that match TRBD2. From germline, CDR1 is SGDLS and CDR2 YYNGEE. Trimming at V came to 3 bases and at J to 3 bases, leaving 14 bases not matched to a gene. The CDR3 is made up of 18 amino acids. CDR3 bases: TGTGCCAGCAGCGGAGATCCCTCGCGGGGGGGCCAAACAGATACGCAGTATTTT. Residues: CASSGDPSRGGQTDTQYF. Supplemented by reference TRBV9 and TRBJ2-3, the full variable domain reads DSGVTQTPKHLITATGQRVTLRCSPRSGDLSVYWYQQSLDQGLQFLIQYYNGEERAKGNILERFSAQQFPDLHSELNLSSLELGDSALYFCASSGDPSRGGQTDTQYFGPGTRLTVL.

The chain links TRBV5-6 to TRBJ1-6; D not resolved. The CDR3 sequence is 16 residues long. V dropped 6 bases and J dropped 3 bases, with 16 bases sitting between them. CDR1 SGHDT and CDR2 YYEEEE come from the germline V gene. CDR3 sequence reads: CASTLGAENYNSPLHF. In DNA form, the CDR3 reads TGTGCCAGCACCCTTGGTGCAGAAAACTATAATTCACCCCTCCACTTT. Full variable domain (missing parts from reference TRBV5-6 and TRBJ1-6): DAGVTQSPTHLIKTRGQQVTLRCSPKSGHDTVSWYQQALGQGPQFIFQYYEEEERQRGNFPDRFSGHQFPNYSSELNVNALLLGDSALYLCASTLGAENYNSPLHFGNGTRLTVT.

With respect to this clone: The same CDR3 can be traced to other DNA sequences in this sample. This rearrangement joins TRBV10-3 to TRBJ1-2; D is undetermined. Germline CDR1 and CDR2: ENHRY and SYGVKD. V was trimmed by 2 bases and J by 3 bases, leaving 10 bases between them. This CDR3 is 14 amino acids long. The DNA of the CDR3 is TGTGCCATCAGTGAGGCCCGAGGAGACTATGGCTACACCTTC. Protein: CAISEARGDYGYTF.

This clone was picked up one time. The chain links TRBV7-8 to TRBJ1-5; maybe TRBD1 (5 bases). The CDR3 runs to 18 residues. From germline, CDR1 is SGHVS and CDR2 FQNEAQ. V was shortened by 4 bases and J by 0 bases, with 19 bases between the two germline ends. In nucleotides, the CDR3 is TGTGCCAGCAGCTCGAGACGAAAGGGGCCTTATAGCAATCAGCCCCAGCATTTT. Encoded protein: CASSSRRKGPYSNQPQHF. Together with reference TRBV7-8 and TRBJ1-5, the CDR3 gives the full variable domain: GAGVSQSPRYKVAKRGQDVALRCDPISGHVSLFWYQQALGQGPEFLTYFQNEAQLDKSGLPSDRFFAERPEGSVSTLKIQRTQQEDSAVYLCASSSRRKGPYSNQPQHFGDGTRLSIL.

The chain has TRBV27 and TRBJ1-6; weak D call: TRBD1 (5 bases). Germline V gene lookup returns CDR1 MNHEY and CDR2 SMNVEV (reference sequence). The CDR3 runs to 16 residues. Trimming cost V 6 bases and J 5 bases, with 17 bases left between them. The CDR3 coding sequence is TGTGCCAGCAGCCTCCGACAGATTCCGAATAATTCACCCCTCCACTTT. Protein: CASSLRQIPNNSPLHF.

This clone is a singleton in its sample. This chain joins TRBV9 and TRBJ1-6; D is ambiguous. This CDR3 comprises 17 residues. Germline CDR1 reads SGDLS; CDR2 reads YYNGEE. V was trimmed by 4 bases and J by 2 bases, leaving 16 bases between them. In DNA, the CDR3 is TGTGCCAGCAGCAAGACCGGGATAACGGCCTATAATTCACCCCTCCACTTT. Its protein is CASSKTGITAYNSPLHF.